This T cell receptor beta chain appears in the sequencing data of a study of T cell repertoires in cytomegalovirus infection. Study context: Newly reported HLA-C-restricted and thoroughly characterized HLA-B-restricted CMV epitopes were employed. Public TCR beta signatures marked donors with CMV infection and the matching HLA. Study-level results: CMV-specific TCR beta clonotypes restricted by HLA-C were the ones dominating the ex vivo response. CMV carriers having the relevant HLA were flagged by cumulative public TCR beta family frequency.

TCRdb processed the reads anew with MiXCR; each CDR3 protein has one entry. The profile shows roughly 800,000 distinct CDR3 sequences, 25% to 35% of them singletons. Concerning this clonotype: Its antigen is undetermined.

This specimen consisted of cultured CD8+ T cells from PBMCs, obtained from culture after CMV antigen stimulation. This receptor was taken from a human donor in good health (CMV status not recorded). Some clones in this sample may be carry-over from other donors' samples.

The CDR3 sequence is CASSQPQKNTEAFF. CDR3 coding DNA: TGTGCCAGCAGCCAACCCCAGAAAAACACTGAAGCTTTCTTT. The chain is built from TRBV3-1 and TRBJ1-1; D is undetermined. This CDR3 region has 14 residues. The ends were cut back, 2 bases at V and 2 bases at J, with 9 bases in the middle. Germline V CDR1 and CDR2: LGHDT, YNNKEL (reference sequence).